This T cell receptor (beta chain) stems from a study of cytomegalovirus exposure and HLA in healthy donors. Notes on the study in general: The classifier reportedly diagnosed cytomegalovirus status with high specificity and sensitivity. Clusters of TCRs from the first cohort tended to co-occur in the roughly 120 validation repertoires (as a later analysis found). It was 150 to 200 TCR beta chains that were listed as cytomegalovirus-associated.

With respect to this clone: Its antigen is unknown.

The roughly 120-subject validation cohort, separate from the approximately 660-subject first cohort, included the donors. V shed 1 base, J shed 5 bases, and the junction held 9 bases outside the gene matches. Germline V gene sequence: CDR1 SEHNR, CDR2 FQNEAQ (reference sequence). The CDR3 spans 16 residues. This table comes from immunoSEQ multiplex PCR, and its TCRdb copy is limited to in-frame clones, with some not included. The data show 150,000 or so clones, more than 70% seen once. The receptor was isolated from a human donor in good health. The sample taken for sequencing was PBMCs. The chain recombines TRBV7-9 with TRBJ2-7; TRBD2 matches 9 bases. The CDR3 spells CASSLGAGGPFNEQYF. In DNA form, the CDR3 reads TGTGCCAGCAGCTTAGGGGCGGGAGGGCCGTTCAACGAGCAGTACTTC.